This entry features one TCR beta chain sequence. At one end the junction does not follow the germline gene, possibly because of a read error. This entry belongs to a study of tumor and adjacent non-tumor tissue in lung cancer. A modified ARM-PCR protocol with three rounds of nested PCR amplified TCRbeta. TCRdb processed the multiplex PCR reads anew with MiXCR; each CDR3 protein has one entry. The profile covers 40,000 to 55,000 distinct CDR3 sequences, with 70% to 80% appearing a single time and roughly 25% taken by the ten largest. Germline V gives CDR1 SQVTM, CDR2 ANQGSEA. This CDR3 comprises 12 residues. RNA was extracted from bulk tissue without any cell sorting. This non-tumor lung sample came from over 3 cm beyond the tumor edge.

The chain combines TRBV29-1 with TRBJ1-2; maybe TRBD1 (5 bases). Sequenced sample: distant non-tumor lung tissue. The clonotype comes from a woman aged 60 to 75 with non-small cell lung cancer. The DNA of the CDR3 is TGCAGCGTTTTTTGGGGCGCGTATGGCTACATATTC. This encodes CSVFWGAYGYIF. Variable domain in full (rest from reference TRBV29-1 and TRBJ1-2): SAVISQKPSRDICQRGTSLTIQCQVDSQVTMMFWYRQQPGQSLTLIATANQGSEATYESGFVIDKFPISRPNLTFSTLTVSNMSPEDSSIYLCSVFWGAYGYIFGSGTRLTVV.